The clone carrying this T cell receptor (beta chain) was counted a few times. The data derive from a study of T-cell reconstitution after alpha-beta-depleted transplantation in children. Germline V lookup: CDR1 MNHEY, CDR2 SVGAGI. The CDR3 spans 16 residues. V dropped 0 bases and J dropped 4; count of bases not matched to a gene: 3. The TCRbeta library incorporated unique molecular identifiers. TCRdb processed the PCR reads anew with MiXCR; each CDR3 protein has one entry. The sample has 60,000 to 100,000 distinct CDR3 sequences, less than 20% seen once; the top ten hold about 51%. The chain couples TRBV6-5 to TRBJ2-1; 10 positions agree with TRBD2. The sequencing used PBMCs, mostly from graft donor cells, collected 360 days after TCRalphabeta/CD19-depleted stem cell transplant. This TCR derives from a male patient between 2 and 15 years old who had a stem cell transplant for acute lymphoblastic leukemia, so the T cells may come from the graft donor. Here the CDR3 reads CASSYSRTSGYNEQFF. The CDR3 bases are TGTGCCAGCAGTTACTCCAGGACTAGCGGTTACAATGAGCAGTTCTTC.